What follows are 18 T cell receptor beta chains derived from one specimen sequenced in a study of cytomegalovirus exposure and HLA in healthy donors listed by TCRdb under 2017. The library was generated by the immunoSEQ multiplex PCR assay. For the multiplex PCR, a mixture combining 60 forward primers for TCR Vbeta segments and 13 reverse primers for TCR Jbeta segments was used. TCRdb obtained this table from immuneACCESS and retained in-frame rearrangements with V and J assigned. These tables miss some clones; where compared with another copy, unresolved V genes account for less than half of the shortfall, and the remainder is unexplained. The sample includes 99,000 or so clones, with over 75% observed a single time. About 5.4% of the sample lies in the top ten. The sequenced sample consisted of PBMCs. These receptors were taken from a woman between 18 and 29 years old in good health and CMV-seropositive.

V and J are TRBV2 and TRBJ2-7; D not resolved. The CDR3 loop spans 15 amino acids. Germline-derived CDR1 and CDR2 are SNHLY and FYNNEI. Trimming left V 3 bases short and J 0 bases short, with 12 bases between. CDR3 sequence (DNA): TGTGCCAGCAGTGAGGCCAGGCCCAGCTCCTACGAGCAGTACTTC. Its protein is CASSEARPSSYEQYF. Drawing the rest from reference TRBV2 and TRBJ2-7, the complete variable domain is EPEVTQTPSHQVTQMGQEVILRCVPISNHLYFYWYRQILGQKVEFLVSFYNNEISEKSEIFDDQFSVERPDGSNFTLKIRSTKLEDSAMYFCASSEARPSSYEQYFGPGTRLTVT.

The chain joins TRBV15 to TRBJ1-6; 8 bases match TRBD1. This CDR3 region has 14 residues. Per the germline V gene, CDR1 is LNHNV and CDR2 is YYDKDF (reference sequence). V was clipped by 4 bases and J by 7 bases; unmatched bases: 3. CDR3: CATSTRTGNSPLHF. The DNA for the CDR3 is TGTGCCACCAGCACCCGGACAGGGAATTCACCCCTCCACTTT.

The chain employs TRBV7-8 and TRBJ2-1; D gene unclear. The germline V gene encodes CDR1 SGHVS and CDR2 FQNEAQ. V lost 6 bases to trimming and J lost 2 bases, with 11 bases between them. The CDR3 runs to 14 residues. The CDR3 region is CASSAPEPYNEQFF. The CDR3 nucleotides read TGTGCCAGCAGTGCACCCGAGCCCTACAATGAGCAGTTCTTC.

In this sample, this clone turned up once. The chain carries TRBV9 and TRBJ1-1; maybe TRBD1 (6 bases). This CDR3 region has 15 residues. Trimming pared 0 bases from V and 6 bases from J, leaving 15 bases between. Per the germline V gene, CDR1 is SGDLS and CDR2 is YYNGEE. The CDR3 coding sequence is TGTGCCAGCAGCGTAGACGGGCAGGGGATCGCTGAAGCTTTCTTT. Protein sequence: CASSVDGQGIAEAFF.

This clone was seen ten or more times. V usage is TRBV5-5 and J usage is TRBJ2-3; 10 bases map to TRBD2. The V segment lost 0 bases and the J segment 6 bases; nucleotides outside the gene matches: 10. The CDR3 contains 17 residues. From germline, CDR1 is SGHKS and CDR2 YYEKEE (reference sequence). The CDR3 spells CASSLAGASGSWDTQYF. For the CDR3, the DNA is TGTGCCAGCAGCTTGGCGGGGGCTAGCGGGAGTTGGGATACGCAGTATTTT.

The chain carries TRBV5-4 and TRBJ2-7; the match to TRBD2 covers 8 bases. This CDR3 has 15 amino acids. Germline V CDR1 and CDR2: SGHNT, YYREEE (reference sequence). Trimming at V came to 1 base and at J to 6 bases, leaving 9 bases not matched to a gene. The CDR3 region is CASSLRGGRVSEQYF. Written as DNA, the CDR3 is TGTGCCAGCAGCTTGCGGGGGGGCAGGGTCTCCGAGCAGTACTTC.

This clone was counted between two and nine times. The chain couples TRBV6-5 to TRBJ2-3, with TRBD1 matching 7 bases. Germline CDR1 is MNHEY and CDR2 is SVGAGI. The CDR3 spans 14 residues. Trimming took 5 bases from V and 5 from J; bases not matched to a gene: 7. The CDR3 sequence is CASSTGALGDTQYF. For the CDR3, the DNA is TGTGCCAGCAGTACAGGGGCCCTGGGAGATACGCAGTATTTT.

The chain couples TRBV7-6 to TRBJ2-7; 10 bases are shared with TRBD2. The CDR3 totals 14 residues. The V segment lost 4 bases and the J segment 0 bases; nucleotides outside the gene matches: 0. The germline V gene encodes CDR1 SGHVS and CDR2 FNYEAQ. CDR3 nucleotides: TGTGCCAGCAGCTCTAGCGGGAGCTCCTACGAGCAGTACTTC. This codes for CASSSSGSSYEQYF. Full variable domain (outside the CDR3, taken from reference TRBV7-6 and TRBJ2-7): GAGVSQSPRYKVTKRGQDVALRCDPISGHVSLYWYRQALGQGPEFLTYFNYEAQQDKSGLPNDRFSAERPEGSISTLTIQRTEQRDSAMYRCASSSSGSSYEQYFGPGTRLTVT.

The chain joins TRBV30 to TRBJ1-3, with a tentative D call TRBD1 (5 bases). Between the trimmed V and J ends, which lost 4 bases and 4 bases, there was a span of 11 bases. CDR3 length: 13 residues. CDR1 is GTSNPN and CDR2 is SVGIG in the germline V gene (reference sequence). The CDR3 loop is CAWTIQGGNTIYF. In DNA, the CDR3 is TGTGCCTGGACCATTCAGGGCGGAAACACCATATATTTT.

The CDR3 sequence is CASRTDPSGRGEQYF. In DNA form, the CDR3 reads TGCGCCAGCAGGACTGACCCTAGCGGGAGGGGCGAGCAGTACTTC. The chain combines TRBV5-1 with TRBJ2-7; TRBD2 matches at 12 bases. The CDR3 extends over 15 amino acids. The trim removed 5 bases at V and 6 bases at J, leaving 9 bases unmatched. Germline CDR1 and CDR2: SGHRS and YFSETQ. The full variable domain, completed using reference TRBV5-1 and TRBJ2-7, is KAGVTQTPRYLIKTRGQQVTLSCSPISGHRSVSWYQQTPGQGLQFLFEYFSETQRNKGNFPGRFSGRQFSNSRSEMNVSTLELGDSALYLCASRTDPSGRGEQYFGPGTRLTVT.

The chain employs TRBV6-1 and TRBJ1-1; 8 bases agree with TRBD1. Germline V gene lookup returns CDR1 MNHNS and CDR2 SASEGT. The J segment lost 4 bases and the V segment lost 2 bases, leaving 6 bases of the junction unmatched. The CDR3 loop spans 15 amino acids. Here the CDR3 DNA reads TGTGCCAGCAGTGAACCGGCCAGGGGGCTCACTGAAGCTTTCTTT. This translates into CASSEPARGLTEAFF.

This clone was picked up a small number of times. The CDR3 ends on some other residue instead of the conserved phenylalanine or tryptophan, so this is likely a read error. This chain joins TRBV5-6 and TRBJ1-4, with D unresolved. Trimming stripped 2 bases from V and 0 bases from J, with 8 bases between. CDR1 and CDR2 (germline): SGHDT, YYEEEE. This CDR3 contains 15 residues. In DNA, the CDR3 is TGTGCCAGCAGCTTATGGGGAGCAACTAATGAAAAACTGTTTGTT. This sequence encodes CASSLWGATNEKLFV.

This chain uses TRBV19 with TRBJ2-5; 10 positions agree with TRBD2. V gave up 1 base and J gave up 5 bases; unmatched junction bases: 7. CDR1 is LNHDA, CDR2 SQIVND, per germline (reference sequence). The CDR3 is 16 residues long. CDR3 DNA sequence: TGTGCCAGTAGTATAGGCGGAGCGGGAGGGCCCGAGACCCAGTACTTC. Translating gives CASSIGGAGGPETQYF. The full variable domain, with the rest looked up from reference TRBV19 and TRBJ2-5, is DGGITQSPKYLFRKEGQNVTLSCEQNLNHDAMYWYRQDPGQGLRLIYYSQIVNDFQKGDIAEGYSVSREKKESFPLTVTSAQKNPTAFYLCASSIGGAGGPETQYFGPGTRLLVL.

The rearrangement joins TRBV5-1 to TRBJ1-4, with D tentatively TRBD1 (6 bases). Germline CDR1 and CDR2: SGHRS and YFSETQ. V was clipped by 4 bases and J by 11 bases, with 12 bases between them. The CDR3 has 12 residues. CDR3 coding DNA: TGCGCCAGCAGCCAGGACAGTTTGAAACTGTTTTTT. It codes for CASSQDSLKLFF. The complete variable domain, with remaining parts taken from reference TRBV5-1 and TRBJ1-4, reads KAGVTQTPRYLIKTRGQQVTLSCSPISGHRSVSWYQQTPGQGLQFLFEYFSETQRNKGNFPGRFSGRQFSNSRSEMNVSTLELGDSALYLCASSQDSLKLFFGSGTQLSVL.

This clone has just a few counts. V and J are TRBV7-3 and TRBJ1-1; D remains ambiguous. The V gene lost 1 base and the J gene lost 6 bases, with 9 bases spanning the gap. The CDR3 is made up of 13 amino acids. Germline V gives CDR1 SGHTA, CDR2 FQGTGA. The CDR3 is CASSLSGVPEAFF. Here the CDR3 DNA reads TGTGCCAGCAGCTTAAGCGGGGTCCCTGAAGCTTTCTTT.

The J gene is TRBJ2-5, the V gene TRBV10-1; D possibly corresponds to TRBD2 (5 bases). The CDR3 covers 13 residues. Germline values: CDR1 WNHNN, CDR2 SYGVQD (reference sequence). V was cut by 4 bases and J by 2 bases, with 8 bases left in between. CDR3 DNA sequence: TGCGCCAGCAGTGCAAAGCGGCAAGAGACCCAGTACTTC. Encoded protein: CASSAKRQETQYF.

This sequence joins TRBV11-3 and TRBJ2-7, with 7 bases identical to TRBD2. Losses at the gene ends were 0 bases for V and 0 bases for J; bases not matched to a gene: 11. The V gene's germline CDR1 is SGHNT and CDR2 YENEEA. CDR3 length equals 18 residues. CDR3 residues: CASSLEASGTRSSYEQYF. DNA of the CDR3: TGTGCCAGCAGCTTAGAGGCTAGCGGCACCAGGAGCTCCTACGAGCAGTACTTC.

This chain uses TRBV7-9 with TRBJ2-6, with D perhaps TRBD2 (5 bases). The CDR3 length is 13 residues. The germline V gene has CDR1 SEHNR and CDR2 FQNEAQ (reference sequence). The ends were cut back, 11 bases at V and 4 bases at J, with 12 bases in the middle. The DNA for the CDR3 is TGTGCCTCCGGGGTCCGGGGGGCCAACGTCCTGACTTTC. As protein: CASGVRGANVLTF.